This T cell receptor beta chain originates from a study of CD8+ T cells in alopecia areata. Study in general: Treated patients were given oral tofacitinib, which was dosed at 5 to 10 mg twice daily. Study-wide findings and caveats: Sequence data from scalp samples additionally include resident alphabeta T cells of normal skin. Elevated clonality characterized lesional scalp relative to normal scalp, particularly in alopecia totalis/universalis.

Comment on this clone: Antigen specificity is unknown.

Lesional scalp punch biopsies and peripheral blood were collected from alopecia areata patients. After isolation, RNA underwent reverse transcription to generate cDNA as the sequencing template. Only in-frame clones appear in the TCRdb table, and some are missing; sequencing was by immunoSEQ multiplex PCR. This table holds about 98,000 clones, less than 50% found once. The germline V gene has CDR1 SGHDN and CDR2 FVKESK. The CDR3 loop spans 15 amino acids. The V and J ends lost 0 bases and 5 bases respectively, with 13 bases between them. V gene TRBV14 combines with J gene TRBJ2-5; TRBD1 might be the D (6 bases). The clonotype originates from a human donor with alopecia areata. The sample was CD4+ T cells sorted from blood. CDR3 DNA sequence: TGTGCCAGCAGCCAAGATCGAGTTACAGGGGAGACCCAGTACTTC. This codes for CASSQDRVTGETQYF.